This entry features one T cell receptor (beta chain) sequence. Its cognate antigen is unknown. The record originates from a study of blood T cells in healthy people across ages. Broader study findings: It was held that diversity estimates obtained from one million T cells represented underestimates. Nothing was known about donor CMV status, and this possibly confounded expanded clonotype changes. Because sorting was not performed, PBMCs prevented conclusive naive versus antigen-experienced comparison.

Per germline, CDR1 DFQATT and CDR2 SNEGSKA (reference sequence). CDR3 length equals 19 residues. After removal of 0 bases from V and 2 bases from J, the junction contained 15 bases not matched to a gene. The use of a sample-barcoded 5' primer and a J-beta primer mix characterized a second PCR of about 6 to 12 cycles. Each of the cDNA molecules was tagged by a template-switch adaptor with 12 random nucleotides. TCRdb re-analysed the 5' RACE reads in MiXCR, keeping a single row per CDR3 protein. Of more than 700,000 distinct CDR3 sequences detected, around 45% appear once; the ten largest clones hold approximately 18%.

The receptor's source is a man aged 80 or over in good health. Input material: blood. The rearrangement joins TRBV20-1 to TRBJ2-7, with 11 bases that match TRBD2. The CDR3 coding sequence is TGCAGTGCTAGAGACGCGCGTAGACTAGCGGGATGGGACACCTACGAGCAGTACTTC. Protein sequence: CSARDARRLAGWDTYEQYF.